The clone carrying this T cell receptor (beta chain) was recorded at least ten times. CDR3 length: 15 amino acids. The V and J ends lost 2 bases and 1 base respectively, with 11 bases between them. Germline loops: CDR1 ENHRY, CDR2 SYGVKD. Each CDR3 protein is one row after TCRdb ran MiXCR on the PCR reads. The sample has over 3,500 distinct CDR3 sequences, 30% to 40% seen once. The source of the sample is a study of immune characterization of retroperitoneal liposarcoma. The specimen sequenced was tumor tissue. This receptor was taken from a male donor with retroperitoneal liposarcoma. The chain uses TRBV10-3 and TRBJ2-5, with D perhaps matching TRBD1 (6 bases). CDR3 bases: TGTGCCATCAGTGAGGGACAGACCATCCAAGAGACCCAGTACTTC. Translation: CAISEGQTIQETQYF.